The clone carrying this T cell receptor beta chain was picked up many times. The data were taken from a study of tumor and adjacent non-tumor tissue in lung cancer. Germline V gene sequence: CDR1 MNHEY, CDR2 SVGEGT. With 0 bases removed from V and 3 bases from J, the gap between germline ends came to 15 bases. The CDR3 contains 17 residues. RNA was extracted from bulk tissue without any cell sorting. TCRbeta libraries were built with three rounds of nested PCR, modified from ARM-PCR. One entry per CDR3 protein, called by TCRdb with MiXCR from the multiplex PCR reads. The table shows about 200,000 distinct CDR3 sequences, with 71% occurring only once.

The sequenced material came from lung tumor tissue. The chain uses TRBV6-2 or TRBV6-3 and TRBJ2-4, with D tentatively TRBD2 (6 bases). This TCR was recovered from a man aged 55 to 70 with non-small cell lung cancer. The CDR3 bases are TGTGCCAGCAGTTACTCGACGGGGGTTGCGGTCAAAAACATTCAGTACTTC. It is translated as CASSYSTGVAVKNIQYF.